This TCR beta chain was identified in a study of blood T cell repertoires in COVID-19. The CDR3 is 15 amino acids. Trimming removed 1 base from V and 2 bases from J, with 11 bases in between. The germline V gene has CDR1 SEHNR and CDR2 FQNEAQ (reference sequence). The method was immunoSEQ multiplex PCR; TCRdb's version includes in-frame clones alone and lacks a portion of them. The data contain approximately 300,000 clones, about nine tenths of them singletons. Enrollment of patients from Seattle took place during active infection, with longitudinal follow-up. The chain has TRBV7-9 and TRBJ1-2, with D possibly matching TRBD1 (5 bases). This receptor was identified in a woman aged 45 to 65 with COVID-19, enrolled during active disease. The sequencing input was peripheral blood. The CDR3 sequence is CASSLVGGENYGYTF. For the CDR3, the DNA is TGTGCCAGCAGCTTAGTCGGAGGGGAGAACTATGGCTACACCTTC.